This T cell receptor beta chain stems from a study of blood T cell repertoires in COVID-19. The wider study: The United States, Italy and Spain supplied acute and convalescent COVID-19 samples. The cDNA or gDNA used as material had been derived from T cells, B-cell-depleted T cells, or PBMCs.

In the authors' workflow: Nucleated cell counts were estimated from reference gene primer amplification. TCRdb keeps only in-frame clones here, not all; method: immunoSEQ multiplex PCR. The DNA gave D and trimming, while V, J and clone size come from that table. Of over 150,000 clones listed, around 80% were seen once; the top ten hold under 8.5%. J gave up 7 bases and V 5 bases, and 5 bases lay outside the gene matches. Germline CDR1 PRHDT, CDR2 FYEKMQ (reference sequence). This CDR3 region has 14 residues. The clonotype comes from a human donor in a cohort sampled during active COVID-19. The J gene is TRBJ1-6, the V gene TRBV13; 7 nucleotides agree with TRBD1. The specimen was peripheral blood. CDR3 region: CASSPGTVNSPLHF. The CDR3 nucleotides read TGTGCCAGCAGCCCGGGGACAGTCAATTCACCCCTCCACTTT.